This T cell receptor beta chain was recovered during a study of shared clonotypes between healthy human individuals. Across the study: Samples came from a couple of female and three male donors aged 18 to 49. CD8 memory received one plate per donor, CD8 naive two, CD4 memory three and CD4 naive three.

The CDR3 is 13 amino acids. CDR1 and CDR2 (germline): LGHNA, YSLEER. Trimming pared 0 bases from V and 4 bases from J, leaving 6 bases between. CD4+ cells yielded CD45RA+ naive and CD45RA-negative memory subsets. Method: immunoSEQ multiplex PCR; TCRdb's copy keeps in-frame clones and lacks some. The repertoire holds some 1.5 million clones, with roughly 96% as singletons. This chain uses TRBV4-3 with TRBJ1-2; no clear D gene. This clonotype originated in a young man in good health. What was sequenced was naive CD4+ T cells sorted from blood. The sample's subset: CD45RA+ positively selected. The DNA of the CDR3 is TGCGCCAGCAGCCAAGAAGTTTTCTATGGCTACACCTTC. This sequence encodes CASSQEVFYGYTF.